This T cell receptor beta chain derives from a study of neurological immune-mediated disorders. Study outcomes and limitations: HTLV-1-associated myelopathy had the most TCR clonal expansion, while multiple sclerosis had the least, a level that fell below healthy controls. None of the CDR3 amino acid sequences in expanded clones turned up in more than one subject, which points to private repertoires in all groups.

This clonotype was counted ten times or more. What it binds is not known. The cDNA was generated through 5'RACE incorporating 10-nucleotide random UMIs. Over 200 million TCR-beta sequences from 15-18 subjects came from every sequencing run. In TCRdb, the 5' RACE reads were re-called with MiXCR into one record per CDR3 protein. The table includes roughly 30,000 distinct CDR3 sequences, around a quarter detected once. Germline CDR1 DFQATT, CDR2 SNEGSKA (reference sequence). The V end was cut by 5 bases, the J end by 9 bases, with 17 bases between. This CDR3 has 13 amino acids. Sequencing was done on a sample of CD4+ T cells from blood. The TCR sequence derives from a man in his fifties or sixties with HTLV-1-associated myelopathy (HAM/TSP). The chain links TRBV20-1 to TRBJ2-1, with D tentatively TRBD2 (6 bases). The CDR3 sequence is CSAPRDLSSEQFF. CDR3 in DNA: TGCAGTGCTCCCCGGGACTTGTCTAGTGAGCAGTTCTTC.